The 32 T cell receptor beta chains given below trace back to one sample, sequenced in a study of T cell responses to AZD1222 COVID-19 vaccine. The data were produced by immunoSEQ multiplex PCR, yet TCRdb's version contains in-frame clones alone and is incomplete. The table lists some 87,000 clones, under 95% of them singletons. Material: peripheral blood, obtained on day 0 of MenACWY control vaccination. Every receptor here comes from an adult in good health.

This sequence joins TRBV10-3 and TRBJ1-1; 8 bases are shared with TRBD1. This CDR3 contains 14 residues. V lost 4 bases to trimming and J lost 1 base; unmatched junction nucleotides: 2. Germline V gene data show CDR1 as ENHRY and CDR2 as SYGVKD. The DNA of the CDR3 is TGTGCCATCAGTGTAACAGGGGGGAACACTGAAGCTTTCTTT. Translation gives CAISVTGGNTEAFF.

The chain employs TRBV28 and TRBJ2-3; TRBD2 aligns across 10 bases. In germline, CDR1 is MDHEN, CDR2 SYDVKM. The CDR3 is 17 residues long. V trimming: 5 bases; J trimming: 1 base; junction bases outside the gene matches: 9. The CDR3: CASSKPLAGAGTDTQYF. The CDR3 DNA sequence: TGTGCCAGCAGTAAGCCGCTAGCGGGGGCCGGCACAGATACGCAGTATTTT.

The V gene is TRBV28, the J gene TRBJ2-7, with D unclear. Germline-derived CDR1 and CDR2 are MDHEN and SYDVKM. Trimming removed 5 bases from V and 5 bases from J, with 7 bases in between. The CDR3 covers 11 residues. The CDR3, as DNA: TGTGCCAGCAGTCTGGGGAACGAGCAGTACTTC. This codes for CASSLGNEQYF.

The rearrangement joins TRBV28 to TRBJ1-2, with D unclear. Per the germline V gene, CDR1 is MDHEN and CDR2 is SYDVKM. This CDR3 has 11 residues. The ends were cut back, 6 bases at V and 14 bases at J, with 16 bases in the middle. The CDR3 DNA reads TGTGCCAGCAGCTCCCGACTGGACCGGACCTTC. It yields the protein CASSSRLDRTF.

The chain joins TRBV11-3 to TRBJ2-5; D call uncertain. The CDR3 totals 13 residues. The germline gives CDR1 SGHNT, CDR2 YENEEA. V was clipped by 1 base and J by 5 bases, with 8 bases between them. Here the CDR3 DNA reads TGTGCCAGCAGCTTAGGGGGTGAGGAGACCCAGTACTTC. Protein sequence: CASSLGGEETQYF.

The chain employs TRBV6-5 and TRBJ1-2; TRBD1 agrees at 9 bases. Germline V gene data show CDR1 as MNHEY and CDR2 as SVGAGI. V was pared by 0 bases and J by 0 bases, with 2 bases of the junction left unmatched. The length of the CDR3 is 16 residues. CDR3 protein: CASSYSGQGANYGYTF. The CDR3 nucleotides are TGTGCCAGCAGTTACTCGGGACAGGGAGCTAACTATGGCTACACCTTC.

This chain joins TRBV5-4 and TRBJ2-1, with 9 bases fitting TRBD2. The CDR3 runs 14 residues. The germline V gene has CDR1 SGHNT and CDR2 YYREEE (reference sequence). The V segment lost 9 bases and the J segment 8 bases; nucleotides outside the gene matches: 12. As DNA, the CDR3 is TGTGCCATCGGCCCGGGACTAGCTCCACATGAGCAGTTCTTC. This encodes CAIGPGLAPHEQFF. Combining the CDR3 with reference TRBV5-4 and TRBJ2-1 gives the whole variable domain ETGVTQSPTHLIKTRGQQVTLRCSSQSGHNTVSWYQQALGQGPQFIFQYYREEENGRGNFPPRFSGLQFPNYSSELNVNALELDDSALYLCAIGPGLAPHEQFFGPGTRLTVL.

This chain uses TRBV5-4 with TRBJ2-7; D possibly uses TRBD1 or TRBD2 (6 bases each). Trimming took off 3 bases at V and 5 bases at J, with 21 bases between the two ends. Looked up from germline, CDR1 is SGHNT and CDR2 is YYREEE (reference sequence). The CDR3 covers 16 residues. The CDR3: CASSSHQGGGHNEQYF. DNA for the CDR3: TGTGCCAGCAGCTCCCACCAAGGTGGGGGGCATAACGAGCAGTACTTC.

This clone was found once. V and J are TRBV11-3 and TRBJ2-3, with 7 bases identical to TRBD1. The V segment lost 0 bases and the J segment 0 bases; nucleotides outside the gene matches: 0. This CDR3 region has 15 residues. Germline loops: CDR1 SGHNT, CDR2 YENEEA. The CDR3 nucleotides are TGTGCCAGCAGCTTAGACAGGGGGAGCACAGATACGCAGTATTTT. This codes for CASSLDRGSTDTQYF. Full variable domain (remainder filled in from reference TRBV11-3 and TRBJ2-3): EAGVVQSPRYKIIEKKQPVAFWCNPISGHNTLYWYLQNLGQGPELLIRYENEEAVDDSQLPKDRFSAERLKGVDSTLKIQPAELGDSAVYLCASSLDRGSTDTQYFGPGTRLTVL.

CDR3 sequence reads: CSARGAAPSTDTQYF. In DNA, the CDR3 is TGCAGTGCTCGTGGGGCAGCACCTAGCACAGATACGCAGTATTTT. The chain uses TRBV20-1 and TRBJ2-3; perhaps TRBD1 as D (5 bases). The CDR3 totals 15 residues. Germline lookup yields CDR1 DFQATT and CDR2 SNEGSKA (reference sequence). With 5 bases removed from V and 0 bases from J, the gap between germline ends came to 15 bases.

The V call is TRBV10-3, the J call TRBJ1-6; D is uncertain. Germline CDR1 ENHRY, CDR2 SYGVKD. This CDR3 region has 13 residues. Trimming took off 10 bases at V and 8 bases at J, with 15 bases between the two ends. This CDR3 reads CARRAAPDSPLHF. CDR3 nucleotides: TGTGCCAGGCGAGCAGCCCCGGATTCACCCCTCCACTTT.

The V gene is TRBV9, the J gene TRBJ2-3; 10 bases match TRBD2. Germline V lookup: CDR1 SGDLS, CDR2 YYNGEE. The junction had 6 bases not matched to a gene; V was cut back by 0 bases and J by 5 bases. The CDR3 has 16 amino acids. As DNA, the CDR3 is TGTGCCAGCAGCGTAGGATCTAGCGGGGGTGGAGATACGCAGTATTTT. Translated, it gives CASSVGSSGGGDTQYF.

V is TRBV5-4 and J is TRBJ2-2; 8 bases agree with TRBD1. Trimming removed 0 bases from V and 2 bases from J; junction bases left unmatched: 6. The CDR3 consists of 17 residues. Germline CDR1 SGHNT, CDR2 YYREEE (reference sequence). The DNA for the CDR3 is TGTGCCAGCAGCTTGGAGCCCGGGACAGGAAACACCGGGGAGCTGTTTTTT. It translates to CASSLEPGTGNTGELFF.

This chain connects TRBV23-1 to TRBJ2-7; 8 bases align to TRBD1. TRBV23-1 qualifies as an ORF whose function is uncertain. V dropped 3 bases and J dropped 3; count of bases not matched to a gene: 16. This CDR3 spans 18 amino acids. The CDR3 region has the DNA TGCGCCAGCAGTCAGCAGACAGGGGCCCTCCTCTTGAACTACGAGCAGTACTTC. Its protein product is CASSQQTGALLLNYEQYF.

This chain uses TRBV7-8 with TRBJ2-7, with 11 bases identical to TRBD2. V gave up 2 bases and J gave up 7 bases; unmatched junction bases: 7. The V gene's germline CDR1 is SGHVS and CDR2 FQNEAQ. This CDR3 has 15 amino acids. CDR3 loop: CASSLQLAGGVEQYF. CDR3 nucleotide sequence: TGTGCCAGCAGCTTACAGCTAGCGGGAGGCGTTGAGCAGTACTTC. Drawing the rest from reference TRBV7-8 and TRBJ2-7, the complete variable domain is GAGVSQSPRYKVAKRGQDVALRCDPISGHVSLFWYQQALGQGPEFLTYFQNEAQLDKSGLPSDRFFAERPEGSVSTLKIQRTQQEDSAVYLCASSLQLAGGVEQYFGPGTRLTVT.

The chain combines TRBV11-3 with TRBJ2-2; TRBD2 matches at 10 bases. V trimming: 5 bases; J trimming: 2 bases; junction bases outside the gene matches: 5. CDR3 size: 16 residues. Germline V gene lookup returns CDR1 SGHNT and CDR2 YENEEA. The CDR3 DNA reads TGTGCCAGCAGCCAACTAGCGGGGACAAACACCGGGGAGCTGTTTTTT. This gives the protein CASSQLAGTNTGELFF.

CDR3 sequence reads: CASSQPGQGGDTQYF. In DNA, the CDR3 is TGTGCCAGCAGCCAACCAGGACAGGGGGGGGATACGCAGTATTTT. This chain joins TRBV4-2 and TRBJ2-3; 10 positions match TRBD1. Trimming at V came to 2 bases and at J to 6 bases, leaving 5 bases not matched to a gene. In germline, CDR1 is LGHNA, CDR2 YNFKEQ. CDR3 size: 15 residues.

The chain combines TRBV2 with TRBJ1-4; D remains ambiguous. CDR1 is SNHLY, CDR2 FYNNEI, per germline. V was pared by 4 bases and J by 6 bases, with 3 bases between. There are 11 residues in the CDR3. Here the CDR3 reads CASSGDEKLFF. CDR3 nucleotides: TGTGCCAGCAGTGGAGATGAAAAACTGTTTTTT.

This rearrangement joins TRBV24-1 to TRBJ1-2; no clear D gene. The CDR3 is 14 amino acids. Trimming took 4 bases from V and 3 from J, leaving 11 bases between them. Germline V CDR1 and CDR2: KGHDR, SFDVKD. CDR3 bases: TGTGCCACCAGTGACCGAGACGGGGACTATGGCTACACCTTC. Translated, it gives CATSDRDGDYGYTF.

The chain couples TRBV5-1 to TRBJ2-2; no clear D. The CDR3 contains 15 residues. V was cut by 1 base and J by 2 bases, with 9 bases left in between. Germline lookup yields CDR1 SGHRS and CDR2 YFSETQ. For the CDR3, the DNA is TGCGCCAGCAGCTTGAAATCCGGAAACACCGGGGAGCTGTTTTTT. Amino acid sequence: CASSLKSGNTGELFF.

The chain links TRBV6-1 to TRBJ2-7; 11 bases align to TRBD2. CDR1 and CDR2 from the germline V gene are MNHNS and SASEGT. V trimming: 6 bases; J trimming: 8 bases; junction bases outside the gene matches: 9. CDR3 length: 14 amino acids. CDR3 nucleotide sequence: TGTGCCAGCAGAGAAAATACTAGCGGGGGTCAGCAGTACTTC. This codes for CASRENTSGGQQYF.

The chain links TRBV21-1 to TRBJ2-1; the listed D gene, TRBD2, was not tested against the DNA. TRBV21-1 is described as a pseudogene. This CDR3 is 15 amino acids long. This CDR3 reads CASSTLADSYNEQFF. The CDR3 nucleotides read TGTGCCAGCAGCACCCTAGCGGACTCCTACAATGAGCAGTTCTTC.

The chain uses TRBV5-1 and TRBJ1-5; D is perhaps TRBD1 (5 bases). V was trimmed by 4 bases and J by 3 bases, leaving 14 bases between them. CDR1 SGHRS and CDR2 YFSETQ come from the germline V gene. CDR3 length equals 15 residues. CDR3 nucleotides: TGCGCCAGCAGCCACCTTGGGGACCCCAATCAGCCCCAGCATTTT. Its translation is CASSHLGDPNQPQHF. The complete variable domain, with remaining parts taken from reference TRBV5-1 and TRBJ1-5, reads KAGVTQTPRYLIKTRGQQVTLSCSPISGHRSVSWYQQTPGQGLQFLFEYFSETQRNKGNFPGRFSGRQFSNSRSEMNVSTLELGDSALYLCASSHLGDPNQPQHFGDGTRLSIL.

The V and J genes are TRBV28 and TRBJ2-7; a possible D gene is TRBD2 (6 bases). The CDR3 contains 13 residues. Germline CDR1 is MDHEN and CDR2 is SYDVKM. V was cut by 6 bases and J by 1 base, with 10 bases left in between. The CDR3 bases are TGTGCCAGCAGAAGACGGGAGTCCTACGAGCAGTACTTC. It specifies CASRRRESYEQYF.

The chain employs TRBV4-2 and TRBJ2-3; D perhaps matches TRBD2 (6 bases). V was pared by 1 base and J by 1 base, with 24 bases between. The germline V gene has CDR1 LGHNA and CDR2 YNFKEQ. The CDR3 contains 20 residues. The CDR3 nucleotides are TGTGCCAGCAGCCAAGTCTTATCCTGGAGGGGCCTTGTCGGCACAGATACGCAGTATTTT. Amino acid sequence: CASSQVLSWRGLVGTDTQYF.

The chain uses TRBV18 and TRBJ2-7; 10 bases line up with TRBD1. This CDR3 spans 16 amino acids. The V gene's germline CDR1 is KGHSH and CDR2 LQKENI. The trim removed 1 base at V and 2 bases at J, leaving 5 bases unmatched. CDR3 nucleotides: TGTGCCAGCTCACCACGGGACAGGGGTTCCCCCTACGAGCAGTACTTC. As protein: CASSPRDRGSPYEQYF.

The chain couples TRBV24-1 to TRBJ2-1; weak D call: TRBD1 (6 bases). The CDR3 spans 13 residues. The V and J ends lost 2 bases and 7 bases respectively, with 8 bases between them. In germline, CDR1 is KGHDR, CDR2 SFDVKD. The CDR3 bases are TGTGCCACCAGTGATTATCAGGGGAATGAGCAGTTCTTC. Residues: CATSDYQGNEQFF.

The V call is TRBV18, the J call TRBJ1-6; 7 bases are a match to TRBD1. The CDR3 runs to 15 residues. The germline V gene encodes CDR1 KGHSH and CDR2 LQKENI. V trimming: 3 bases; J trimming: 7 bases; junction bases outside the gene matches: 6. CDR3 protein: CASSPSTGRNSPLHF. As DNA, the CDR3 is TGTGCCAGCTCACCCTCGACAGGGAGAAATTCACCCCTCCACTTT. The variable domain in full, with the rest retrieved from reference TRBV18 and TRBJ1-6, is NAGVMQNPRHLVRRRGQEARLRCSPMKGHSHVYWYRQLPEEGLKFMVYLQKENIIDESGMPKERFSAEFPKEGPSILRIQQVVRGDSAAYFCASSPSTGRNSPLHFGNGTRLTVT.

With regard to this clone: Other DNA sequences in the same sample also yield this CDR3. V is TRBV19 and J is TRBJ1-1; D not certain. This CDR3 comprises 14 residues. The V and J ends lost 1 base and 3 bases respectively, with 9 bases between them. Germline V CDR1 and CDR2: LNHDA, SQIVND (reference sequence). Written as DNA, the CDR3 is TGTGCCAGTAGTATAGGGGCAGGACACACTGAAGCTTTCTTT. This translates into CASSIGAGHTEAFF.

The chain uses TRBV11-2 and TRBJ1-2; D not resolved. V lost 5 bases, J lost 2 bases, and 15 bases lay in between. CDR3 size: 15 residues. Germline V gene sequence: CDR1 SGHAT, CDR2 FQNNGV. The CDR3 nucleotides are TGTGCCAGCAGCCCAACTCGGGCCGACAACTATGGCTACACCTTC. This sequence encodes CASSPTRADNYGYTF.

This sequence joins TRBV5-1 and TRBJ2-7; 8 bases agree with TRBD1. The germline V gene encodes CDR1 SGHRS and CDR2 YFSETQ. The CDR3 extends over 14 amino acids. The V segment lost 7 bases and the J segment 6 bases; nucleotides outside the gene matches: 12. The CDR3 sequence is CASGSTGEISEQYF. Here the CDR3 DNA reads TGCGCCAGCGGGTCGACAGGGGAGATCTCCGAGCAGTACTTC. The variable domain in full, completed from reference TRBV5-1 and TRBJ2-7, reads KAGVTQTPRYLIKTRGQQVTLSCSPISGHRSVSWYQQTPGQGLQFLFEYFSETQRNKGNFPGRFSGRQFSNSRSEMNVSTLELGDSALYLCASGSTGEISEQYFGPGTRLTVT.

The rearrangement joins TRBV5-6 to TRBJ2-1, with 15 bases that match TRBD2. In germline, CDR1 is SGHDT, CDR2 YYEEEE. Losses at the gene ends were 3 bases for V and 9 bases for J; bases not matched to a gene: 1. The CDR3 totals 14 residues. The CDR3, as DNA: TGTGCCAGCAGCTCGGGACTAGCGGGAGGTGAGCAGTTCTTC. This translates into CASSSGLAGGEQFF. The full variable domain, its missing parts supplied by reference TRBV5-6 and TRBJ2-1, is DAGVTQSPTHLIKTRGQQVTLRCSPKSGHDTVSWYQQALGQGPQFIFQYYEEEERQRGNFPDRFSGHQFPNYSSELNVNALLLGDSALYLCASSSGLAGGEQFFGPGTRLTVL.